These 28 T cell receptor beta chains were all obtained from the same sample, sequenced in a study of CXCR3-negative and CXCR3-positive naive CD8 T cells. UMI-labeled 5' RACE yielded the TRB cDNA libraries. TCRdb re-called the 5' RACE reads; every CDR3 protein appears as one record, without DNA. The listing contains fewer than 80,000 distinct CDR3 sequences. Material for sequencing was naive CXCR3- CD8+ T cells from blood. Subset here: CD45RO-CCR7+CD27+CD95- naive CD8+ T cells lacking CXCR3 (TNR3-). These receptors originate from a human donor in good health. Some clones in this sample may be carry-over from other donors' samples.

The V gene is TRBV28, the J gene TRBJ2-7; TCRdb lists TRBD1, though no DNA is available to test this call. In germline, CDR1 is MDHEN, CDR2 SYDVKM. The CDR3 loop spans 14 amino acids. The chain's CDR3 is CASSLTGEGYEQYF.

This CDR3 reads CASSYSMRSGSTNEQFF. V gene TRBV6-2 or TRBV6-3 combines with J gene TRBJ2-1; TCRdb calls TRBD2, which cannot be checked without DNA. This CDR3 region has 17 residues. Germline V gene data show CDR1 as MNHEY and CDR2 as SVGEGT.

The V and J genes are TRBV7-6 and TRBJ1-1; checking the TCRdb D call of TRBD1 is not possible without DNA. The CDR3 loop spans 15 amino acids. Germline V CDR1 and CDR2: SGHVS, FNYEAQ. The CDR3 here is CASRKTGGTNTEAFF.

The chain couples TRBV6-2 or TRBV6-3 to TRBJ2-5; the D call of TRBD1 rests on TCRdb alone, since no DNA is present to check it. CDR1 is MNHEY and CDR2 is SVGEGT in the germline V gene. CDR3 length equals 14 residues. The CDR3 protein is CASSQGLEGETQYF.

The V call is TRBV20-1, the J call TRBJ2-7; the TRBD2 assignment by TCRdb is unverifiable without DNA. This CDR3 is built from 12 residues. Germline assignment: CDR1 DFQATT and CDR2 SNEGSKA (reference sequence). CDR3 protein: CSVGLAGYEQYF.

The J gene is TRBJ1-1, the V gene TRBV5-1; the D gene TCRdb calls, TRBD1, cannot be checked with no DNA. The CDR3 has 14 amino acids. In germline, CDR1 is SGHRS, CDR2 YFSETQ. This chain's CDR3 is CASSTRTGEIEAFF.

This chain uses TRBV6-5 with TRBJ2-3; TCRdb designates TRBD1, a call that cannot be tested without DNA. Germline V lookup: CDR1 MNHEY, CDR2 SVGAGI. The CDR3 consists of 12 residues. The CDR3 sequence: CASSYPGDTQYF.

The rearrangement uses TRBV4-3 and TRBJ2-1. This CDR3 is 16 amino acids long. Germline CDR1 and CDR2: LGHNA and YSLEER. CDR3 region: CASSQDSGGTYNEQFF.

The CDR3 loop reads CASRLAYNEQFF. J is TRBJ2-1 and V is TRBV5-1. Germline CDR1 and CDR2: SGHRS and YFSETQ. CDR3 size: 12 residues.

The rearrangement links TRBV6-2 or TRBV6-3 to TRBJ1-5; the D call of TRBD1 rests on TCRdb alone, since no DNA is present to check it. Per germline, CDR1 MNHEY and CDR2 SVGEGT. The CDR3 spans 16 residues. CDR3 loop: CASSLPDLTGDQPQHF.

The chain recombines TRBV6-5 with TRBJ2-2. CDR3 length equals 14 residues. From germline, CDR1 is MNHEY and CDR2 SVGAGI. CDR3: CASSYSRRTGELFF.

The chain employs TRBV7-2 and TRBJ2-7; there is no DNA to check the TCRdb D call of TRBD2. CDR1 SGHTA and CDR2 FQGNSA come from the germline V gene. The CDR3 length is 14 residues. CDR3 sequence reads: CASSGTREYYEQYF.

The chain has TRBV6-5 and TRBJ2-7; TCRdb lists TRBD2, though no DNA is available to test this call. CDR3 length: 14 amino acids. Germline-derived CDR1 and CDR2 are MNHEY and SVGAGI. The CDR3 loop reads CASGTSGGPYEQYF.

V usage is TRBV4-3 and J usage is TRBJ2-1; as DNA is missing, the TRBD2 call by TCRdb cannot be tested. The CDR3 runs to 17 residues. Germline V CDR1 and CDR2: LGHNA, YSLEER. This CDR3 is CASSRSLAGGSYNEQFF.

The J gene is TRBJ2-7, the V gene TRBV4-2; TCRdb reports TRBD1, a call that lacks DNA to check it against. CDR1 LGHNA and CDR2 YNFKEQ come from the germline V gene. The CDR3 has 15 residues. The CDR3 protein is CASSQGDSFNYEQYF.

The chain joins TRBV7-9 to TRBJ1-2; there is no DNA to check the TCRdb D call of TRBD1. The length of the CDR3 is 16 residues. Germline assignment: CDR1 SEHNR and CDR2 FQNEAQ (reference sequence). The CDR3 sequence: CASSTTPDGNNYGYTF. The complete variable domain, with remaining parts taken from reference TRBV7-9 and TRBJ1-2, reads DTGVSQNPRHKITKRGQNVTFRCDPISEHNRLYWYRQTLGQGPEFLTYFQNEAQLEKSRLLSDRFSAERPKGSFSTLEIQRTEQGDSAMYLCASSTTPDGNNYGYTFGSGTRLTVV.

The chain links TRBV14 to TRBJ1-6. Germline CDR1 reads SGHDN; CDR2 reads FVKESK. The CDR3 has 14 amino acids. The CDR3 spells CASSQVEYNSPLHF.

The chain joins TRBV3-1 to TRBJ2-1; the D call from TCRdb, TRBD1, cannot be confirmed without DNA. This CDR3 is 13 amino acids long. Per the germline V gene, CDR1 is LGHDT and CDR2 is YNNKEL (reference sequence). CDR3: CASSPWTGDEQFF.

V gene TRBV7-3 combines with J gene TRBJ2-1. This CDR3 is 14 amino acids long. CDR1 and CDR2 (germline): SGHTA, FQGTGA. CDR3 sequence: CASSFGGIHNEQFF. The full variable domain, with the rest looked up from reference TRBV7-3 and TRBJ2-1, is GAGVSQTPSNKVTEKGKYVELRCDPISGHTALYWYRQSLGQGPEFLIYFQGTGAADDSGLPNDRFFAVRPEGSVSTLKIQRTERGDSAVYLCASSFGGIHNEQFFGPGTRLTVL.

By frequency, this clonotype is medium-sized. The gene calls are TRBV7-7 and TRBJ2-7; TCRdb designates TRBD2, a call that cannot be tested without DNA. This CDR3 spans 16 amino acids. CDR1 is SSHAT and CDR2 is FNYEAQ in the germline V gene (reference sequence). The CDR3 here is CASSPFGTSGTYEQYF.

This chain joins TRBV29-1 and TRBJ2-2. CDR3 length: 11 residues. Germline V CDR1 and CDR2: SQVTM, ANQGSEA. The CDR3 region is CSVGRSGELFF.

The CDR3 sequence: CASSPLDRDSYQETQYF. This rearrangement joins TRBV28 to TRBJ2-5; TCRdb proposes TRBD2, but this gene call is untestable without DNA. Germline CDR1 and CDR2: MDHEN and SYDVKM. CDR3 length: 17 amino acids.

J is TRBJ1-5 and V is TRBV23-1; TCRdb calls TRBD1, which cannot be checked without DNA. TRBV23-1 falls under the ORF class, with uncertain function. The CDR3 runs to 15 residues. This CDR3 reads CASSQGQGAGQPQHF.

The V gene is TRBV29-1, the J gene TRBJ2-1; TCRdb's D call of TRBD1 is untestable without DNA. This CDR3 has 17 residues. In germline, CDR1 is SQVTM, CDR2 ANQGSEA. The CDR3 loop reads CSARTGVSGGSYNEQFF.

This CDR3 reads CASSPPTVVAEQYF. This chain joins TRBV7-9 and TRBJ2-7; TCRdb names TRBD2, which stays unverified in the absence of DNA. This CDR3 spans 14 amino acids. Germline lookup yields CDR1 SEHNR and CDR2 FQNEAQ (reference sequence).

This chain joins TRBV30 and TRBJ2-7; TCRdb reports TRBD1, a call that lacks DNA to check it against. Germline CDR1 and CDR2: GTSNPN and SVGIG (reference sequence). This CDR3 is built from 13 residues. The CDR3 spells CAWIMRDRNEQYF. Variable domain in full (rest from reference TRBV30 and TRBJ2-7): SQTIHQWPATLVQPVGSPLSLECTVEGTSNPNLYWYRQAAGRGLQLLFYSVGIGQISSEVPQNLSASRPQDRQFILSSKKLLLSDSGFYLCAWIMRDRNEQYFGPGTRLTVT.

The J gene is TRBJ1-1, the V gene TRBV11-2; TCRdb selects TRBD1, and the lack of DNA leaves this call unchecked. The CDR3 length is 15 residues. CDR1 is SGHAT and CDR2 is FQNNGV in the germline V gene. This CDR3 reads CASSFGTGGHTEAFF.

J is TRBJ1-5 and V is TRBV12-3 or TRBV12-4; TCRdb picks TRBD1, but there is no DNA to check that call. This CDR3 region has 14 residues. CDR3 sequence: CASSIRGFDQPQHF.